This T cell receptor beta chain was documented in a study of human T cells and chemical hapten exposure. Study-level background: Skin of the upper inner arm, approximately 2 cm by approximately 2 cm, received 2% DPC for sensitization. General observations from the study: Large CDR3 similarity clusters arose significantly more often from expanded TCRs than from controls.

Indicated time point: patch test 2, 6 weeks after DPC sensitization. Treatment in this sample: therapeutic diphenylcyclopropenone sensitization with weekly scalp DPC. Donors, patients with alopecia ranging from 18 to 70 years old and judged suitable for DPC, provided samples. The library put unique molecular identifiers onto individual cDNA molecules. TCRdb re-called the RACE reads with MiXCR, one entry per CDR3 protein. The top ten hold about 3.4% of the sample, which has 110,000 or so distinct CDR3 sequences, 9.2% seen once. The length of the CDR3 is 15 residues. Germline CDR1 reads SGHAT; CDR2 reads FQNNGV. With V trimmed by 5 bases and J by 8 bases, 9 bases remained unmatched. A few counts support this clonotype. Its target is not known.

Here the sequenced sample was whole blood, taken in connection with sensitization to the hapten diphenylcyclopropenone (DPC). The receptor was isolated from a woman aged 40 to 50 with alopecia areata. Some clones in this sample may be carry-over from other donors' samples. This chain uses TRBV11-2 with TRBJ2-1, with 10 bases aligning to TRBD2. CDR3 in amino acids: CASSASGGAGDEQFF. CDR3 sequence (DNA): TGTGCCAGCAGCGCGAGCGGGGGGGCTGGCGATGAGCAGTTCTTC.